Listed below are T cell receptor beta chains from one sample, sequenced in a study of T cells in Graves' hyperthyroidism and ophthalmopathy. Each CDR3 protein is one row after TCRdb ran MiXCR on the multiplex PCR reads. The sample gives hundreds of thousands of distinct CDR3 sequences, over 15% of which show up once; around 3.4% is in the top ten. Material: blood. The receptors derive from a woman in her late teens or twenties with Graves' hyperthyroidism. Both conserved end residues are trimmed from each CDR3. Each record gives: J gene, V gene, CDR3 protein.

>TRBJ2-2|TRBV27
ASKREWGIGELF
>TRBJ1-5|TRBV28
ASSFVSWTGQPQH
>TRBJ1-1|TRBV2
ASTRGTNTEAF
>TRBJ2-2|TRBV4-2
ASSQKRLAGQNTGELF
>TRBJ2-5|TRBV5-6
ASSSTFSPGLAQETQY
>TRBJ2-5|TRBV2
ASRPDSGGQY
>TRBJ1-5|TRBV6-1
ASSGLGNQPQH
>TRBJ2-2|TRBV6-1
ASSPAGESGELF
>TRBJ2-7|TRBV6-1
ASSEQIPIELPGEQY
>TRBJ1-1|TRBV6-5
ASSYSGGGRNTEAF
>TRBJ2-7|TRBV7-3
ASSLGRAHSYEQY
>TRBJ2-7|TRBV11-2
ASRPRQTYYEQY
>TRBJ1-1|TRBV4-3
ASSQGLMEYSRLVGSREAF
>TRBJ2-6|TRBV6-2/TRBV6-3
ASRVIGGSGANVLT
>TRBJ2-7|TRBV24-1
ATSDLRTASYEQY
>TRBJ2-4|TRBV5-1
ASSLPTGAKNIQY
>TRBJ2-7|TRBV3-1
ASSQFGPYEQY
>TRBJ2-4|TRBV12-3/TRBV12-4
ASSLVGLAGTAKNIKY
>TRBJ1-5|TRBV20-1
SARTGPPNQPQH
>TRBJ2-6|TRBV11-2
ASSWAGANVLT
>TRBJ2-2|TRBV12-3/TRBV12-4
ASSLQGHGELF
>TRBJ2-7|TRBV6-2/TRBV6-3
ASSQGPVEQY
>TRBJ2-3|TRBV13
ASSLEWGPDTDTQY
>TRBJ2-7|TRBV24-1
ATSDPGTGVYEQY
>TRBJ1-1|TRBV2
ASPRRGDTEAF
>TRBJ2-7|TRBV27
ASGFPSPYEQY
>TRBJ1-1|TRBV7-3
ASSAAQGDTEAF
>TRBJ2-5|TRBV12-3/TRBV12-4
ASSDTSGGSETQY
>TRBJ2-7|TRBV5-6
ASSLGPIYEQY
>TRBJ2-7|TRBV18
ASSPPAGTAAYEQY
>TRBJ1-1|TRBV12-3/TRBV12-4
ASRLGQSDTEAF
>TRBJ2-7|TRBV20-1
SARDSDRGSYEQY